The TCR beta chain under discussion was sequenced for a study of blood T cell repertoires in COVID-19 (dated by TCRdb to the early 2020s). In the study overall: Collaborator samples came from the United States, Italy and Spain and covered acute and convalescent phases of COVID-19. The prospective study material was composed of cDNA or gDNA derived from T cells, B-cell-depleted T cells, or PBMCs. Subjects who had been exposed to COVID-19, were actively infected with it, or had recovered from it provided the deeply sampled blood TCRbeta repertoires that made up the dataset. The repertoires were released in a freely available public database meant as a resource for research on the immune response to SARS-CoV-2. Samples were obtained from the ongoing ImmuneRACE study (first 160 participants) and from some 1,200 subjects provided by 6 global collaborators. Sample metadata almost always included a de-identified subject ID, COVID-19 status, age in years and sex. HLA class I and class II types, where available, came from metadata supplied by the sample provider rather than from assay-based typing.

TCRbeta CDR3 regions were amplified from genomic DNA by means of the immunoSEQ Assay, a bias-controlled multiplex PCR. In the source study's methods: Nucleated cell counts per sample were estimated from amplification of reference gene primers within the assay. To quantify the absolute abundance of each unique TCRbeta CDR3 rearrangement, sequence reads were collapsed and filtered. For each sample, productive Simpson clonality was calculated as the square root of Simpson's diversity index over productive rearrangements. The table was pulled from immuneACCESS by TCRdb, which kept in-frame rearrangements only. Such tables lose some clones; where checked, under half of the loss comes from unresolved V genes, and the rest has no known cause. From that table come the V and J calls and clone size; the DNA was used to work out D and trimming. The sample data list fewer than 500,000 clones, and roughly 90% of these were observed just once. The ten biggest clones cover under 0.85% of the sample.

Summary of the overall study and its limitations: How much clinical and demographic metadata was included differed by source and by participant, and the metadata was provided uncurated.

Enrolling through a virtual design, the prospective study's participants ranged in age from roughly 18 to 95 years and lived across roughly 23 United States geographic areas. In the prospective study, cohorts were assigned on the basis of participant-reported clinical history obtained from a screening survey and a study questionnaire. For ImmuneRACE Cohort 3, a participant was defined as recovered based on two consecutive negative NP/OP PCR tests, clearance by a healthcare professional, or resolution of symptoms. In the prospective study, whole blood, serum and a nasopharyngeal or oropharyngeal swab were collected from each participant by mobile phlebotomists. Additional blood draws and questionnaires over an approximately 2-month period could optionally be provided by prospective study participants. Before DNA extraction, blood samples from the prospective study were shipped at room temperature or frozen.

As concerns this clone: This receptor's antigen is unknown. Base qualities were left out, and no much larger clone turns up one base away.

CDR1 LGHDT and CDR2 YNNKEL were looked up in the germline V gene (reference sequence). Taken from cysteine to phenylalanine, the CDR3 has 17 residues. Just the 51-base CDR3 DNA is kept, in frame starting at base 1. V is cut back by 3 bases and J by 6 bases, with 14 bases in the junction unmatched. The rearrangement combines TRBV3-1 (or the pseudogene TRBV3-2) with TRBJ2-3, with 8 middle bases fitting TRBD2. The sample taken for sequencing was PBMCs or T cells enriched from blood (not recorded which). This sequence originates from a woman between 18 and 30 years old who had recovered from COVID-19. The CDR3 is CASSHRTGGPAGDTQYF. The DNA sequence reads TGTGCCAGCAGCCATCGAACGGGGGGGCCGGCGGGGGATACGCAGTATTTT.